This TCR beta chain was found in a study of cytomegalovirus exposure and HLA in healthy donors. Study outcomes and limitations: Specificity for CMV antigens was confirmed in vitro for a few of the CMV-associated chains.

V was pared by 3 bases and J by 4 bases, with 9 bases between. CDR3 length: 14 amino acids. Germline loops: CDR1 MNHEY, CDR2 SMNVEV (reference sequence). A remark on this clone: What it recognizes is unknown.

The assay was immunoSEQ multiplex PCR, and TCRdb's table has in-frame clones only and misses some. The table lists roughly 300,000 clones, more than 75% of them singletons. Sequencing input: PBMCs. This chain connects TRBV27 to TRBJ1-4, with D maybe TRBD1 (6 bases). The sequence was obtained from a woman between 18 and 29 years old in good health and CMV-seronegative. CDR3 amino acids: CASSFTGSNEKLFF. CDR3 sequence (DNA): TGTGCCAGCAGTTTTACAGGGAGTAATGAAAAACTGTTTTTT.